This T cell receptor (beta chain) is from a study of blood T cell repertoires in COVID-19. Repertoires were generated with immunoSEQ multiplex PCR, while TCRdb's copy carries only in-frame clones and drops some. The table lists 150,000 to 200,000 clones, 86% of them singletons. This CDR3 spans 15 amino acids. Germline CDR1 MGHDK, CDR2 SYGVNS. V gave up 7 bases and J gave up 10 bases, with 23 bases separating them. This clonotype was sampled from a woman aged 35 to 49 in a cohort exposed to, infected with or recovered from COVID-19 (not recorded which). The chain couples TRBV25-1 to TRBJ2-1, with a possible D match to TRBD1 (5 bases). What was sequenced was PBMCs or T cells enriched from blood (not recorded which). CDR3 sequence: CASTFDSGRLQEQFF. In nucleotides, the CDR3 is TGTGCCAGCACCTTCGACAGTGGCCGACTTCAGGAGCAGTTCTTC.